The rows below give T cell receptor beta chains drawn from one sample of a study of T cell responses to AZD1222 COVID-19 vaccine. Libraries were prepared by immunoSEQ multiplex PCR; TCRdb keeps only in-frame clonotypes and omits some of them. The sample lists over 150,000 clones, about 83% occurring once. Here the sequenced sample was peripheral blood, taken 28 days after the second AZD1222 dose. All receptors derive from an adult who received the AZD1222 COVID-19 vaccine. Both conserved end residues are trimmed from each CDR3. Each record gives: clone size, V gene, J gene, CDR3 protein. Clone size is not always given. Where it is, it says once, few, many or a class for expanded clones.

clone size: NA; V gene: TRBV3-1/TRBV3-2; J gene: TRBJ1-1; CDR3 protein: ASSPHGGSEAF
clone size: NA; V gene: TRBV5-1; J gene: TRBJ2-5; CDR3 protein: ASSTVLAGGPNAQKTQY
clone size: NA; V gene: TRBV27; J gene: TRBJ2-2; CDR3 protein: ASSFSLYVGRRQNGELF
clone size: NA; V gene: TRBV6-1; J gene: TRBJ2-7; CDR3 protein: ASSEAYTTEQY
clone size: NA; V gene: TRBV5-1; J gene: TRBJ2-3; CDR3 protein: ASSSGTQADTQY
clone size: NA; V gene: TRBV9; J gene: TRBJ2-5; CDR3 protein: ASSPRPRIETQY
clone size: NA; V gene: TRBV6-1; J gene: TRBJ1-2; CDR3 protein: ASSESGQTYGYT
clone size: NA; V gene: TRBV11-2; J gene: TRBJ1-1; CDR3 protein: ASSQKGGKNTEAF
clone size: NA; V gene: TRBV4-3; J gene: TRBJ2-1; CDR3 protein: ASSQDGLAGVIYDEQF
clone size: NA; V gene: TRBV9; J gene: TRBJ1-3; CDR3 protein: ASSVAGSGNTIY
clone size: few; V gene: TRBV6-5; J gene: TRBJ2-2; CDR3 protein: ASRQGQPNTGELF
clone size: NA; V gene: TRBV18; J gene: TRBJ2-7; CDR3 protein: ASSPALYEQY
clone size: NA; V gene: TRBV4-3; J gene: TRBJ1-4; CDR3 protein: ASSQGASTNEKLF
clone size: NA; V gene: TRBV4-3; J gene: TRBJ2-2; CDR3 protein: ASSQAPGGFTGELF
clone size: NA; V gene: TRBV5-5; J gene: TRBJ1-4; CDR3 protein: ASSTYEKGGNEKLF
clone size: NA; V gene: TRBV5-1; J gene: TRBJ2-1; CDR3 protein: ASTKGQHSYNEQF
clone size: NA; V gene: TRBV18; J gene: TRBJ1-1; CDR3 protein: ASSPPMSSNTEAF
clone size: NA; V gene: TRBV7-6; J gene: TRBJ2-7; CDR3 protein: ASSLDQGSGEEQY
clone size: NA; V gene: TRBV18; J gene: TRBJ2-2; CDR3 protein: ASLLGVPKNTGELF
clone size: few; V gene: TRBV5-6; J gene: TRBJ1-2; CDR3 protein: ASSENFADGYT
clone size: NA; V gene: TRBV4-1; J gene: TRBJ1-2; CDR3 protein: ASSQDFFLGTNYGYT
clone size: NA; V gene: TRBV9; J gene: TRBJ2-1; CDR3 protein: ASSVGSGVGGEQF
clone size: few; V gene: TRBV10-3; J gene: TRBJ2-7; CDR3 protein: AISETYEQY
clone size: NA; V gene: TRBV6-5; J gene: TRBJ1-5; CDR3 protein: ASRTRSNQPQH
clone size: once; V gene: TRBV5-1; J gene: TRBJ2-3; CDR3 protein: ASSSALLAGGVTDTQY
clone size: NA; V gene: TRBV3-1/TRBV3-2; J gene: TRBJ1-3; CDR3 protein: ASSEKFTYNSGNTIY
clone size: NA; V gene: TRBV5-4; J gene: TRBJ2-7; CDR3 protein: ASSSDRDGYEQY
clone size: NA; V gene: TRBV27; J gene: TRBJ2-7; CDR3 protein: ASSLDGVSYEQY
clone size: NA; V gene: TRBV29-1; J gene: TRBJ1-2; CDR3 protein: SVDPGPKRGYT
clone size: few; V gene: TRBV19; J gene: TRBJ1-6; CDR3 protein: ASSITGKNRHSPLH
clone size: NA; V gene: TRBV4-1; J gene: TRBJ1-6; CDR3 protein: ASSQRFSYNSPLH
clone size: NA; V gene: TRBV7-8; J gene: TRBJ1-2; CDR3 protein: ASSVAGARQYGYT
clone size: few; V gene: TRBV14; J gene: TRBJ1-1; CDR3 protein: ASSQDRGTQAF
clone size: few; V gene: TRBV5-1; J gene: TRBJ1-3; CDR3 protein: ASALADRTSGNTIY
clone size: once; V gene: TRBV5-1; J gene: TRBJ2-2; CDR3 protein: ASSLEGRGTGELF
clone size: NA; V gene: TRBV27; J gene: TRBJ1-4; CDR3 protein: ASRNRLATNEKLF
clone size: NA; V gene: TRBV11-2; J gene: TRBJ1-5; CDR3 protein: ASSYGQGARQPQH
clone size: NA; V gene: TRBV9; J gene: TRBJ2-1; CDR3 protein: ASSITVTANEQF
clone size: NA; V gene: TRBV7-2; J gene: TRBJ2-7; CDR3 protein: ASSLDRGYEQY
clone size: NA; V gene: TRBV18; J gene: TRBJ2-3; CDR3 protein: ASSPRGDTQY
clone size: NA; V gene: TRBV2; J gene: TRBJ2-7; CDR3 protein: ASSGDTSYEQY
clone size: NA; V gene: TRBV27; J gene: TRBJ1-6; CDR3 protein: ASSVRGNNNSPLH
clone size: NA; V gene: TRBV7-2; J gene: TRBJ2-7; CDR3 protein: ASSFGTTPYEQY
clone size: once; V gene: TRBV29-1; J gene: TRBJ1-4; CDR3 protein: SAVDRENEKLF
clone size: NA; V gene: TRBV5-1; J gene: TRBJ2-7; CDR3 protein: ASSLSGASYEQY
clone size: NA; V gene: TRBV4-1; J gene: TRBJ1-5; CDR3 protein: ASSQETGGQPQH
clone size: once; V gene: TRBV5-4; J gene: TRBJ2-5; CDR3 protein: ASSFPGSQETQY
clone size: NA; V gene: TRBV5-5; J gene: TRBJ1-5; CDR3 protein: ASSLDPWSNQPQH
clone size: NA; V gene: TRBV6-5; J gene: TRBJ2-3; CDR3 protein: ATEASGSTDTQY
clone size: once; V gene: TRBV11-3; J gene: TRBJ2-7; CDR3 protein: ASSRQGYYEQY
clone size: NA; V gene: TRBV7-9; J gene: TRBJ2-1; CDR3 protein: ASSPSGGGPPPYNEQF
clone size: NA; V gene: TRBV11-2; J gene: TRBJ2-7; CDR3 protein: ASSLRVAGSYEQY
clone size: NA; V gene: TRBV25-1; J gene: TRBJ2-1; CDR3 protein: ASSRQVYDNEQF
clone size: NA; V gene: TRBV19; J gene: TRBJ1-4; CDR3 protein: ASTQVVGVANEKLF
clone size: NA; V gene: TRBV9; J gene: TRBJ1-2; CDR3 protein: ASSADRGPYGYT
clone size: NA; V gene: TRBV5-1; J gene: TRBJ1-2; CDR3 protein: ASSSDGGGDGYT
clone size: NA; V gene: TRBV5-6; J gene: TRBJ1-2; CDR3 protein: ASSFARGVGGYT
clone size: NA; V gene: TRBV27; J gene: TRBJ2-1; CDR3 protein: ASRTGSSSYNEQF